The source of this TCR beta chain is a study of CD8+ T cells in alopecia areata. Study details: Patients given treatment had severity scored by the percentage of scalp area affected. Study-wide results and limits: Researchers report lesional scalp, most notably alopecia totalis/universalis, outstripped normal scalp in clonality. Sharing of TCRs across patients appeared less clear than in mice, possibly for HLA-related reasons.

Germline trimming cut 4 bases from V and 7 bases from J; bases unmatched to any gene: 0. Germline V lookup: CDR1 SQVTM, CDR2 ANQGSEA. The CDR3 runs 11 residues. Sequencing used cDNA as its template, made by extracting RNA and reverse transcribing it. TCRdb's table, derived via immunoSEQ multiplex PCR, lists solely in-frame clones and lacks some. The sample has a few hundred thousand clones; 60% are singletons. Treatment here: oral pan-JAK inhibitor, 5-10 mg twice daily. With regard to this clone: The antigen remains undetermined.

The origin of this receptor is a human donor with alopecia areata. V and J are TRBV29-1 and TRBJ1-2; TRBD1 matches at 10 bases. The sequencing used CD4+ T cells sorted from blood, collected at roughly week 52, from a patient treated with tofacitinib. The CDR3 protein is CSVGQGAGYTF. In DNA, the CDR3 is TGCAGCGTTGGACAGGGGGCTGGCTACACCTTC.